The clone carrying this T cell receptor (beta chain) was seen only once. Its target is unknown. The data belong to a study of cytomegalovirus exposure and HLA in healthy donors. Study findings and constraints: While the bulk of TCR sequences proved rare, some public TCRs turned up in many donors. The majority of CMV-associated TCR beta chains were reported as apparently HLA-restricted in a later analysis. A later analysis reportedly found fewer N-insertions in an Asian-associated ancestry cluster than the approximately 700-donor mean.

This CDR3 contains 15 residues. Germline V CDR1 and CDR2: MNHEY, SVGAGI. The V and J ends lost 7 bases and 2 bases respectively, with 18 bases between them. 13 Jbeta primers and 60 Vbeta primers were used for the PCR. Some clones are missing from TCRdb's copy, which holds only in-frame ones; the method was immunoSEQ multiplex PCR. Among under 200,000 clones, around 85% were seen once, and the ten largest hold under 3%. The TCR was taken from a woman between 45 and 60 years old in good health and CMV-seronegative. Sequenced material: PBMCs. This chain uses TRBV6-5 with TRBJ2-7; D is perhaps TRBD1 (5 bases). The CDR3 reads CASTPNSGKAYEQYF. The CDR3 bases are TGTGCCAGCACCCCAAATTCAGGGAAAGCCTACGAGCAGTACTTC.